The 9 T cell receptor beta chains below all came from one sample that was sequenced in a study of beta chain features in type 1 diabetes. What was sequenced were expressed TCRB transcripts, since all of the isolated RNA had been reverse transcribed. Assay: immunoSEQ multiplex PCR; the TCRdb copy retains only in-frame clones and omits some. The table has hundreds of thousands of clones, approximately 15% seen once; the top ten hold about 6.7%. The sequencing input was central memory CD4+ T cells from blood. The receptors here all came from a man aged 30 to 39 in good health.

This clone was recorded many times. The rearrangement joins TRBV11-2 to TRBJ2-1; TRBD1 aligns across 8 bases. V was clipped by 4 bases and J by 4 bases; unmatched bases: 6. Looked up from germline, CDR1 is SGHAT and CDR2 is FQNNGV. This CDR3 has 15 amino acids. The CDR3 sequence: CASSSRTGYYNEQFF. CDR3 bases: TGTGCCAGCAGCTCCAGGACAGGGTATTACAATGAGCAGTTCTTC.

This clone turned up a few times. This chain connects TRBV6-6 to TRBJ1-1; D unclear. The CDR3 contains 11 residues. V was trimmed by 5 bases and J by 6 bases, leaving 7 bases between them. Germline CDR1 reads MNHNY; CDR2 reads SVGAGI (reference sequence). The CDR3 nucleotides read TGTGCCAGCAGTGACTACTCTGAAGCTTTCTTT. It is translated as CASSDYSEAFF.

This clone was detected only a few times. This chain uses TRBV29-1 with TRBJ2-1; 9 bases line up with TRBD1. V lost 7 bases, J lost 9 bases, and 10 bases stayed unmatched. In germline, CDR1 is SQVTM, CDR2 ANQGSEA. This CDR3 contains 13 residues. The CDR3 loop reads CSGGQGGPGEQFF. The CDR3 DNA reads as TGCAGCGGGGGACAGGGAGGCCCAGGTGAGCAGTTCTTC.

This clone has only a few counts. This chain joins TRBV5-6 and TRBJ2-1, with D unresolved. Germline V gene lookup returns CDR1 SGHDT and CDR2 YYEEEE. This CDR3 has 13 amino acids. V was pared by 3 bases and J by 6 bases, with 10 bases between. The CDR3 DNA sequence: TGTGCCAGCAGCTCGGGCTTAATCAATGAGCAGTTCTTC. Translation: CASSSGLINEQFF.

J is TRBJ2-3 and V is TRBV6-1, with 7 bases aligning to TRBD2. With V trimmed by 7 bases and J by 8 bases, 9 bases remained unmatched. CDR1 and CDR2 from the germline V gene are MNHNS and SASEGT. The CDR3 runs to 13 residues. The DNA of the CDR3 is TGTGCCAGCACCGGGGGGACGGGTCGTACGCAGTATTTT. Protein sequence: CASTGGTGRTQYF.

This sequence joins TRBV7-9 and TRBJ1-6, with no clear D. The length of the CDR3 is 14 residues. With 4 bases removed from V and 8 bases from J, the gap between germline ends came to 12 bases. CDR1 and CDR2 (germline): SEHNR, FQNEAQ (reference sequence). The CDR3: CASSSDGRDSPLHF. The CDR3 nucleotides are TGTGCCAGCAGCTCTGACGGGCGGGATTCACCCCTCCACTTT.

The genes are TRBV11-2 and TRBJ2-7; 8 nucleotides agree with TRBD2. This CDR3 is built from 14 residues. Looked up from germline, CDR1 is SGHAT and CDR2 is FQNNGV. Trimming removed 2 bases from V and 4 bases from J; junction bases left unmatched: 4. The CDR3 reads CASSLTSGAYEQYV. The CDR3 bases are TGTGCCAGCAGCTTAACTAGCGGAGCGTACGAGCAGTACGTC.

This clone showed up just a few times. The chain is built from TRBV18 and TRBJ2-5; D remains ambiguous. The germline gives CDR1 KGHSH, CDR2 LQKENI. The ends were cut back, 3 bases at V and 2 bases at J, with 10 bases in the middle. This CDR3 spans 14 amino acids. In DNA form, the CDR3 reads TGTGCCAGCTCACCGTACCAACTACAAGAGACCCAGTACTTC. It translates to CASSPYQLQETQYF.

The chain joins TRBV6-1 to TRBJ1-1; D perhaps matches TRBD1 (6 bases). Germline V CDR1 and CDR2: MNHNS, SASEGT. The CDR3 length is 15 residues. V gave up 4 bases and J gave up 1 base, with 13 bases separating them. CDR3 residues: CASSGQQGWNTEAFF. The CDR3 DNA is TGTGCCAGCAGTGGCCAACAGGGTTGGAACACTGAAGCTTTCTTT.